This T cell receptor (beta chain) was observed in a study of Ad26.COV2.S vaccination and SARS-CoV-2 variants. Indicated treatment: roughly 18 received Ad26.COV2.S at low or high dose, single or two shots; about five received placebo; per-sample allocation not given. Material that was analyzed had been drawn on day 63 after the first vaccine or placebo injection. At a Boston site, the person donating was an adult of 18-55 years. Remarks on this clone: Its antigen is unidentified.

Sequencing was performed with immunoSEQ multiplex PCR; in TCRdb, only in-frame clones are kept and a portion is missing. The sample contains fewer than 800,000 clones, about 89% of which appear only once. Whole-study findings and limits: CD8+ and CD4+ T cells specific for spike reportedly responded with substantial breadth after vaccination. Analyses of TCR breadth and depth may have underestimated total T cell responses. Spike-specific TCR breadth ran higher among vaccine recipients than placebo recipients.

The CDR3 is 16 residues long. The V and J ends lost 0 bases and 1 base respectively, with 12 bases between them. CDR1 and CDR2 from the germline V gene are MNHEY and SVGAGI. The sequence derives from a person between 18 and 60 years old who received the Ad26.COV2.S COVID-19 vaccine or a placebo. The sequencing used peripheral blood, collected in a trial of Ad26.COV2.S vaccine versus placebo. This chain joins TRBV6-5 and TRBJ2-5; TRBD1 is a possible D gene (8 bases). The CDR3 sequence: CASSYSNRGGQETQYF. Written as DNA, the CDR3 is TGTGCCAGCAGTTACTCGAACAGGGGGGGCCAAGAGACCCAGTACTTC.